This TCR beta chain appears in the sequencing data of a study of T-cell memory formation after mild COVID-19. MiXCR was run by TCRdb on the 5' RACE reads, yielding one entry per CDR3 protein. The data show 250,000 to 350,000 distinct CDR3 sequences, approximately 14% seen once. Study conclusions and caveats: Second-wave clones with a day 37 peak had unconfirmed SARS-CoV-2 specificity. Among clones contracting day 15 to 85, CD4/CD8 was balanced, whereas later expanders leaned CD4+. Some responding clones appeared in pre-infection memory, suggesting cross-reactive memory joined.

The CDR3 consists of 14 residues. The germline V gene has CDR1 MNHNY and CDR2 SVGAGI (reference sequence). The V end was cut by 6 bases, the J end by 4 bases, with 16 bases between. This clonotype was detected a few times. Its matching antigen is unknown. Sequencing was done on a sample of PBMCs or a T cell subset sorted from them (not recorded which). The chain carries TRBV6-6 and TRBJ2-7; a possible D gene is TRBD1 (5 bases). The TCR comes from a young man who had mild COVID-19 (a few samples of this study predate the infection). Cell type and time point are not known. CDR3 bases: TGTGCCAGCAGAACCCAGGGCCTGGATTACGAGCAGTACTTC. Encoded protein: CASRTQGLDYEQYF.